Listed below are T cell receptor beta chains from one sample, sequenced in a study of T cell changes during pregnancy in multiple sclerosis. Produced via immunoSEQ multiplex PCR; TCRdb's table is partial and in-frame only. Of around 130,000 clones in the sample, roughly 95% were seen once. Here the sequenced sample was peripheral blood, taken after pregnancy. Receptors were obtained from a female donor with multiple sclerosis, enrolled in a pregnancy study. Both conserved end residues are part of each CDR3. The D gene is left open where the match is weak. A row's size may be missing; if present it is once, few, many or a size class.

TRBV28,.,TRBJ2-7,.,TGTGCCAGCAGTTTCCCCACCTTAGGGGGACATATTTACGAGCAGTACTTC,CASSFPTLGGHIYEQYF
TRBV9,.,TRBJ2-2,TRBD2,TGTGCCAGCAGCCCCATCGGGCTAGCGGGAGAGGGTGCCGGGGAGCTGTTTTTT,CASSPIGLAGEGAGELFF
TRBV2,.,TRBJ2-7,.,TGTGCCAGCATGAGGCTAGCCGCCCACGAGCAGTACTTC,CASMRLAAHEQYF
TRBV28,.,TRBJ2-2,TRBD2,TGTGCCAGCAGCCCCCGAGCGGGAGTCTTATCCGGGGAGCTGTTTTTT,CASSPRAGVLSGELFF
TRBV7-8,.,TRBJ2-1,TRBD2,TGTGCCAGCAGCTCCGCCCGGGGGGGTGAGCAGTTCTTC,CASSSARGGEQFF
TRBV28,.,TRBJ2-1,TRBD2,TGTGCCAGCAGTTTCACTAGCGCCCGCAGAGGGTTCTTC,CASSFTSARRGFF
TRBV15,.,TRBJ1-1,TRBD1,TGTGCCACCAGCTTCGGGGACAGACACCTTGAAGCTTTCTTT,CATSFGDRHLEAFF
TRBV19,.,TRBJ2-2,TRBD2,TGTGCCAGTAGTATGCTTAGCGGGAGGGGCGCCGGGGAGCTGTTTTTT,CASSMLSGRGAGELFF
TRBV11-3,.,TRBJ2-1,TRBD2,TGTGCCAGCAGCCAGGGACTAGCGGGAAATGGGGAGCAGTTCTTC,CASSQGLAGNGEQFF
TRBV27,.,TRBJ2-1,.,TGTGCCAGCAGTTTGACCGCTGGACTACCGAGCTCCTACAATGAGCAGTTCTTC,CASSLTAGLPSSYNEQFF
TRBV21-1,once,TRBJ2-7,.,TGTGCCAGCAGCAAAGGGGACAGGAAAGCCTCCTACGAGCAGTACTTC,CASSKGDRKASYEQYF
TRBV29-1,.,TRBJ2-7,TRBD2,TGCAGCGTTGAAGGGAGAGTTGGCGGGAGGGCCTACGAGCAGTACTTC,CSVEGRVGGRAYEQYF
TRBV7-3,.,TRBJ1-2,.,TGTGCCAGCAGCTTAAGACACGAGGGAGATGGCTACACCTTC,CASSLRHEGDGYTF
TRBV10-2,.,TRBJ2-1,TRBD2,TGCGCCAGCAGTCCGGGACTAGCGGTTTACAATGAGCAGTTCTTC,CASSPGLAVYNEQFF
TRBV5-8,once,TRBJ1-2,TRBD1,TGTGCCAGCAGCGTGACAGGGACTAACTATGGCTACACCTTC,CASSVTGTNYGYTF
TRBV10-3,.,TRBJ2-3,TRBD1,TGTGCCATCAGTGGGGACAGTTTTACAGATACGCAGTATTTT,CAISGDSFTDTQYF
TRBV5-1,.,TRBJ2-5,.,TGCGCCAGCAGCTTACCGTGGGAGAAAGAGACCCAGTACTTC,CASSLPWEKETQYF
TRBV5-4,.,TRBJ2-5,TRBD2,TGTGCCAGCAGCTTGGGACTAGCGGGGCAAGAGACCCAGTACTTC,CASSLGLAGQETQYF
TRBV19,.,TRBJ2-5,.,TGTGCCAGTAGTATTGCGGAGACCCAGTACTTC,CASSIAETQYF
TRBV7-9,.,TRBJ2-1,.,TGTGCCAGCAGCTTAGTGGCAGGGGCATATGGTGAGCAGTTCTTC,CASSLVAGAYGEQFF
TRBV19,.,TRBJ2-4,TRBD1,TGTGCCAGTAGTCCACGGGGACAGGGAGGGCCCAAAAACATTCAGTACTTC,CASSPRGQGGPKNIQYF
TRBV5-1,.,TRBJ2-7,TRBD2,TGCGCCAGCAGCTTGGGACTAGCGGGCCTCTCCTACGAGCAGTACTTC,CASSLGLAGLSYEQYF
TRBV6-6,.,TRBJ2-7,TRBD2,TGTGCCAGCAGGTCTCCGGCTAGCGGGAGAAGGAACGAGCAGTACTTC,CASRSPASGRRNEQYF
TRBV29-1,.,TRBJ1-2,.,TGCAGCGTTGGAGACTACAGCCCTGTTGGCTACACCTTC,CSVGDYSPVGYTF
TRBV28,.,TRBJ1-1,TRBD1,TGTGCCAGCAGGGGACAGGGGCTAACGGGAACTGAAGCTTTCTTT,CASRGQGLTGTEAFF
TRBV2,.,TRBJ2-7,.,TGTGCCAGCAGTGAAACGTATAGCTCCTACGAGCAGTACTTC,CASSETYSSYEQYF
TRBV7-9,.,TRBJ2-7,.,TGTGCCAGCAGCTTCGGAGGGTCCTCCTACGAGCAGTACTTC,CASSFGGSSYEQYF
TRBV5-1,.,TRBJ2-3,.,TGCGCCAGCAGCTTGGCGTTAGGCGGATCCTTCGCAGATACGCAGTATTTT,CASSLALGGSFADTQYF
TRBV15,.,TRBJ1-1,.,TGTGCCACCGCTAAGTGGAACACTGAAGCTTTCTTT,CATAKWNTEAFF
TRBV5-4,.,TRBJ1-1,TRBD1,TGTGCCAGCAGCTCGACAGGGGTGGGCACTGAAGCTTTCTTT,CASSSTGVGTEAFF
TRBV5-1,.,TRBJ2-1,TRBD1,TGCGCCAGCAGCCGGGGACAGGGATATGAGCAGTTCTTC,CASSRGQGYEQFF
TRBV4-1,.,TRBJ1-2,TRBD1,TGCGCCAGCAGCCTCCCAGCCGGGACAGGGAACGGCTACACCTTC,CASSLPAGTGNGYTF
TRBV7-2,.,TRBJ2-3,TRBD2,TGTGCCAGCAGCTTGCGGACTAGCGGGACGACTAGCACAGATACGCAGTATTTT,CASSLRTSGTTSTDTQYF
TRBV19,.,TRBJ2-1,TRBD2,TGTGCCAGTAGTATCCTAGCGGGAGGGCCGAATGAGCAGTTCTTC,CASSILAGGPNEQFF
TRBV27,.,TRBJ1-5,TRBD1,TGTGCCAGCAGTCAGACAGGGCGGAATCAGCCCCAGCATTTT,CASSQTGRNQPQHF
TRBV27,once,TRBJ2-1,TRBD2,TGTGCCAGTCGGGGGGGCGGCCGATACAATGAGCAGTTCTTC,CASRGGGRYNEQFF
TRBV2,.,TRBJ1-3,.,TGTGCCAGCAGTGAACAGGGTAATGGAAACACCATATATTTT,CASSEQGNGNTIYF
TRBV6-6,.,TRBJ2-1,TRBD2,TGTGCCGCAAGGGGGGCGGGAGGCGGAGACAATGAGCAGTTCTTC,CAARGAGGGDNEQFF
TRBV28,.,TRBJ1-5,.,TGTGCCAGCAGTTTAGGGAGGAGTCAGCCCCAGCATTTT,CASSLGRSQPQHF
TRBV7-6,.,TRBJ1-3,TRBD1,TGTGCCAGCAGCTTAGCCCTATCTACCACCGGGACAGGAAGCTTCGGGGGCAACACCATATATTTT,CASSLALSTTGTGSFGGNTIYF
TRBV5-4,.,TRBJ2-2,TRBD1,TGTGCCAGCAGCCCGGCGACAGGGGGCGGGGAGCTGTTTTTT,CASSPATGGGELFF
TRBV6-5,few,TRBJ1-5,TRBD1,TGTGCCAGCAGTACGGGACAGGGCACTCAGCCCCAGCATTTT,CASSTGQGTQPQHF
TRBV6-1,.,TRBJ1-3,TRBD1,TGTGCGACACAGGGGACTGGAAACACCATATATTTT,CATQGTGNTIYF
TRBV7-6,.,TRBJ2-7,TRBD1,TGTGCCAGCAGCTTAGGGGGACAGGGGACCTCTCCGAGGGAGCAGTACTTC,CASSLGGQGTSPREQYF
TRBV27,.,TRBJ2-7,TRBD1,TGTGCCAGCACTACCACAGGGGACGAGCAGTACTTC,CASTTTGDEQYF
TRBV19,.,TRBJ2-6,TRBD1,TGTGCCAGTAGTATAAAGGGGGCGCTGTCTGGGGCCAACGTCCTGACTTTC,CASSIKGALSGANVLTF
TRBV10-3,.,TRBJ2-1,TRBD1,TGTGCCTCCGGGACAGTACTCAATGAGCAGTTCTTC,CASGTVLNEQFF
TRBV5-1,.,TRBJ1-2,.,TGCGCCAGCAGCTACAGGGTCGGCTATGGCTACACCTTC,CASSYRVGYGYTF
TRBV19,.,TRBJ2-1,.,TGTGCCAGTAGTGACCCCCGGGGTAGCGGTTCCTACAATGAGCAGTTCTTC,CASSDPRGSGSYNEQFF
TRBV4-3,.,TRBJ1-4,.,TGCGCCAGCAGCCAAGATCACGGGGCAACTAATGAAAAACTGTTTTTT,CASSQDHGATNEKLFF
TRBV6-4,.,TRBJ2-3,.,TGTGCCAGCAGTGAGTCCCGGGGAGGTACGCAGTATTTT,CASSESRGGTQYF
TRBV5-4,once,TRBJ2-1,TRBD2,TGTGCCAGCTATCTAGCGGGAGGTAGCTCCTACAATGAGCAGTTCTTC,CASYLAGGSSYNEQFF
TRBV2,.,TRBJ2-1,.,TGTGCCAGCAGTTGGGGGGGCCCACATTTTAGCAATGAGCAGTTCTTC,CASSWGGPHFSNEQFF
TRBV2,.,TRBJ2-3,.,TGTGCCAGCAAGGGGAATACGCAGTATTTT,CASKGNTQYF
TRBV28,.,TRBJ1-4,TRBD1,TGTGCCAGCAGTCTCCAGGGGGAGCGGGAAAAACTGTTTTTT,CASSLQGEREKLFF